The rows below give T cell receptor beta chains drawn from one sample of a study of cytomegalovirus exposure and HLA in healthy donors. The assay was immunoSEQ multiplex PCR, and TCRdb's table has in-frame clones only and misses some. The sample shows 140,000 or so clones, roughly 70% of them seen only once. Sequenced: PBMCs. These receptors were obtained from a man in his late teens or twenties in good health and CMV-seropositive. Both conserved end residues are part of each CDR3. D genes are given only for firm matches. Expanded clones are given a class, and other clones once, few, many or no size at all.

d_call	v_call	clone_size	j_call	cdr3_nt	cdr3_aa
NA	TRBV6-5	NA	TRBJ1-1	TGTGCCAGCAGTTACTCGAGGGTGAACACTGAAGCTTTCTTT	CASSYSRVNTEAFF
TRBD1	TRBV7-9	NA	TRBJ1-1	TGTGCCAGCAGCTTGGGACAGGGTTTGTCAGGCACTGAAGCTTTCTTT	CASSLGQGLSGTEAFF
TRBD1	TRBV28	NA	TRBJ1-2	TGTGCCAGCAGCCGGGACAGGGCTTATGGCTACACCTTC	CASSRDRAYGYTF
TRBD2	TRBV7-2	NA	TRBJ2-1	TGTGCCAGCAGCTTCCCCCGGGGGGTTGGGAATGAGCAGTTCTTC	CASSFPRGVGNEQFF
NA	TRBV5-4	NA	TRBJ1-4	TGTGCCAGCAGCTTGGACCGGGTCCGAAAACTGTTTTTT	CASSLDRVRKLFF
NA	TRBV5-1	once	TRBJ2-2	TGCGCCAGCAGAACTAGCAGCGGGGAGCTGTTTTTT	CASRTSSGELFF
NA	TRBV19	few	TRBJ2-3	TGTGCCAGTAGCCAGGGCGGGGGCCCAGATACGCAGTATTTT	CASSQGGGPDTQYF
NA	TRBV19	NA	TRBJ1-6	TGTGCCAGTAGTAACTCCCCGAATTCACCCCTCCACTTT	CASSNSPNSPLHF
NA	TRBV13	NA	TRBJ2-3	TGTGCCAGCAGCTTAGAAGGAGGGGATACGCAGTATTTT	CASSLEGGDTQYF
TRBD1	TRBV27	NA	TRBJ1-1	TGTGCCAGCAGTTTATTGGGACAGTTGAACACTGAAGCTTTCTTT	CASSLLGQLNTEAFF
NA	TRBV20-1	NA	TRBJ2-5	TGCAGTGCCCGACAGGTCGAGACCCAGTACTTC	CSARQVETQYF
TRBD1	TRBV7-6	once	TRBJ1-2	TGTGCCAGCAGTCCACAGGGGGACTATGGCTACACCTTC	CASSPQGDYGYTF
NA	TRBV6-6	NA	TRBJ2-6	TGTGCCAGCAGTTCACACCACTCTGGGGCCAACGTCCTGACTTTC	CASSSHHSGANVLTF
TRBD1	TRBV25-1	few	TRBJ1-6	TGTGCCAGCAGCGGGCACAGGGGGGATTCACCCCTCCACTTT	CASSGHRGDSPLHF
NA	TRBV21-1	NA	TRBJ1-6	TGTGCCAGCAGCAAGGGGGGGAGGGCCCATTCACCCCTCCACTTT	CASSKGGRAHSPLHF
NA	TRBV9	few	TRBJ2-1	TGTGCCAGCAGCGTAGAGGCGGGGTTCGGTGAGCAGTTCTTC	CASSVEAGFGEQFF
TRBD2	TRBV28	NA	TRBJ2-1	TGTGCCAGCACCGTAGCGGGGGGGGATGAGCAGTTCTTC	CASTVAGGDEQFF
TRBD2	TRBV4-1	once	TRBJ2-3	TGCGCCAGCAGCCAAGATGAAGCGGGGGGCACAGATACGCAGTATTTT	CASSQDEAGGTDTQYF
NA	TRBV5-4	NA	TRBJ2-7	TGTGCCAGCAGCCGAGATCCCACGGGGGAGCAGTACTTC	CASSRDPTGEQYF
NA	TRBV7-2	NA	TRBJ2-7	TGTGCCAGCAGCTTAGCCCGTGGTACTTACGAGCAGTACTTC	CASSLARGTYEQYF
NA	TRBV13	NA	TRBJ2-1	TGTGCCAGCAGCTTATCGGGGAGCTCCTACAATGAGCAGTTCTTC	CASSLSGSSYNEQFF
TRBD1	TRBV7-2	once	TRBJ1-2	TGTGCCAGCAGCTTAGGAGCAGGGGGGACTGACTATGGCTACACCTTC	CASSLGAGGTDYGYTF
TRBD2	TRBV2	NA	TRBJ2-3	TGTGCCACCCGGGGACTAGCGGGACCAGATACGCAGTATTTT	CATRGLAGPDTQYF
TRBD1	TRBV7-7	NA	TRBJ1-1	TGTGCTAGCAGCCCGTGGACAGGGGCATTGAACACTGAAGCTTTCTTT	CASSPWTGALNTEAFF
NA	TRBV6-5	NA	TRBJ1-6	TGTGCCAGCAGGCCGGACAGTGAGAATTCACCCCTCCACTTT	CASRPDSENSPLHF
TRBD2	TRBV7-2	NA	TRBJ2-1	TGTGCCAGCAGCTCCACGAGCGGGAGGGGCGCCTACAATGAGCAGTTCTTC	CASSSTSGRGAYNEQFF
NA	TRBV6-5	few	TRBJ1-4	TGTGCCAGCAGTCGACAGCGAGGAGATGAAAAACTGTTTTTT	CASSRQRGDEKLFF
NA	TRBV30	NA	TRBJ1-2	TGTGCCTGGAGTGGCGAGGGGGGGGACGGCTATGGCTACACCTTC	CAWSGEGGDGYGYTF
NA	TRBV7-9	once	TRBJ1-1	TGTGCCAGCAGCCCGGGGGGGATAAACACTGAAGCTTTCTTT	CASSPGGINTEAFF
NA	TRBV28	NA	TRBJ1-6	TGTGCCAGCAGGGGAGAGTCTTTTAATTCACCCCTCCACTTT	CASRGESFNSPLHF
NA	TRBV28	NA	TRBJ1-2	TGTGCCAGCAGGATTGCAGGGATCTATGGCTACACCTTC	CASRIAGIYGYTF
TRBD1	TRBV19	NA	TRBJ1-1	TGTGCCAGTAGTATAGCCGTGACAGGGGAGAATTGGACTGAAGCTTTCTTT	CASSIAVTGENWTEAFF
NA	TRBV30	NA	TRBJ1-2	TGTGCCTGGATGGGGCGGGGAGGCGGCTACACCTTC	CAWMGRGGGYTF
NA	TRBV7-2	NA	TRBJ2-7	TGTGCCAGCAGCTCCCAGGCGGGCAGCTCCTACGAGCAGTACTTC	CASSSQAGSSYEQYF
NA	TRBV19	NA	TRBJ1-1	TGTGCCAGTAAGGTTTCGGGGATCACTGAAGCTTTCTTT	CASKVSGITEAFF
TRBD1	TRBV5-1	NA	TRBJ2-7	TGCGCCAGCAGCTCCCGACAGGGTGGATACGAGCAGTACTTC	CASSSRQGGYEQYF
TRBD1	TRBV13	once	TRBJ1-5	TGTGCCAGCAGCTTGAGACAGGGAGAATATAGCAATCAGCCCCAGCATTTT	CASSLRQGEYSNQPQHF
TRBD1	TRBV19	NA	TRBJ1-5	TGTGCCAGTAGGCCGCGGACAGGGTTTTATCAGCCCCAGCATTTT	CASRPRTGFYQPQHF
NA	TRBV7-8	NA	TRBJ1-1	TGTGCCAGCACCCGAGGGGGGAACACTGAAGCTTTCTTT	CASTRGGNTEAFF
TRBD2	TRBV11-2	NA	TRBJ2-7	TGTGCCAGCAGTTCTGGTAGCGGGGGCGTCTACGAGCAGTACTTC	CASSSGSGGVYEQYF
TRBD1	TRBV7-9	few	TRBJ2-1	TGTGCCAGCAGCTCGTATCAGGGGGCTAGACAGGAAAGTGGGCAGTTCTTC	CASSSYQGARQESGQFF
NA	TRBV6-5	NA	TRBJ1-3	TGTGCCAGCAGCCCCCCATCTGGAAACACCATATATTTT	CASSPPSGNTIYF
TRBD1	TRBV15	NA	TRBJ1-2	TGTGCCACCAGCAGGGATGCGACAGGGTCAGGCTACACCTTC	CATSRDATGSGYTF
NA	TRBV6-5	few	TRBJ1-5	TGTGCCAGCAGTCCCACAGGGTTGGATCAGCCCCAGCATTTT	CASSPTGLDQPQHF
TRBD2	TRBV11-2	NA	TRBJ2-5	TGTGCCAGCAGCCTCGGGACTAGCAATAACTTGTGGGAGACCCAGTACTTC	CASSLGTSNNLWETQYF
NA	TRBV7-2	NA	TRBJ2-5	TGTGCCAGCAGCTTTACACCCAGACAGGTCGAAGAGACCCAGTACTTC	CASSFTPRQVEETQYF
NA	TRBV4-3	few	TRBJ2-2	TGCGCCAGCAGCCAAGAACTAAACACCGGGGAGCTGTTTTTT	CASSQELNTGELFF
TRBD2	TRBV7-9	NA	TRBJ2-7	TGTGCCAGCACCTCTAGCGGGAGTTACGAGCAGTACTTC	CASTSSGSYEQYF
NA	TRBV4-2	few	TRBJ2-7	TGTGCCAGCAGCCAAGATTGGGGGGAGAGCTCCTACGAGCAGTACTTC	CASSQDWGESSYEQYF
NA	TRBV6-5	NA	TRBJ1-2	TGTGCCAGCAGGTCGCAGGGTACCTATGGCTACACCTTC	CASRSQGTYGYTF
TRBD1	TRBV18	NA	TRBJ1-5	TGTGCCAGCTCACTGACAGGGATTAGCAATCAGCCCCAGCATTTT	CASSLTGISNQPQHF
NA	TRBV25-1	once	TRBJ1-1	TGTGCCAGCAGTGCCCTTTACAGGGAAACTGAAGCTTTCTTT	CASSALYRETEAFF
TRBD2	TRBV7-3	NA	TRBJ2-7	TGTGCCAGCAGCTTAGGGGGGGGAGCTACCGAGCAGTACTTC	CASSLGGGATEQYF
NA	TRBV29-1	NA	TRBJ2-1	TGCAGCGTTGGGGGGGTCGGTGGCAGGGGGAATGACAATGAGCAGTTCTTC	CSVGGVGGRGNDNEQFF